Listed here is a single T cell receptor (beta chain). Its antigen is not identified. This sample is part of a study of cytomegalovirus exposure and HLA in healthy donors. Between the trimmed V and J ends, which lost 8 bases and 0 bases, there was a span of 11 bases. CDR3 length: 14 amino acids. In germline, CDR1 is ENHRY, CDR2 SYGVKD. The study, taken as a whole, reports: Segments of the TCR beta V type were, in most cases, productive about 87% or about 30% of the time in an earlier analysis. A later analysis linked a missense variant in DCLRE1C to the trimming of TCR beta V and J genes. Clonal expansion, a later analysis showed, was greater in HLA-associated TCR beta chains than in equally common others.

The PCR had 60 Vbeta and 13 Jbeta primers. Profiling relied on immunoSEQ multiplex PCR, and the TCRdb table lists in-frame clones only, not all of them. This repertoire shows about 84,000 clones, around 66% found once; its top ten account for over 12%. The clonotype comes from a woman aged 35 to 49 in good health and CMV-seropositive. The rearrangement uses TRBV10-3 and TRBJ1-3; D perhaps matches TRBD1 (5 bases). The sample was PBMCs. This chain's CDR3 is CAISDSYSGNTIYF. CDR3 bases: TGTGCCATCTCCGACAGTTACTCTGGAAACACCATATATTTT.